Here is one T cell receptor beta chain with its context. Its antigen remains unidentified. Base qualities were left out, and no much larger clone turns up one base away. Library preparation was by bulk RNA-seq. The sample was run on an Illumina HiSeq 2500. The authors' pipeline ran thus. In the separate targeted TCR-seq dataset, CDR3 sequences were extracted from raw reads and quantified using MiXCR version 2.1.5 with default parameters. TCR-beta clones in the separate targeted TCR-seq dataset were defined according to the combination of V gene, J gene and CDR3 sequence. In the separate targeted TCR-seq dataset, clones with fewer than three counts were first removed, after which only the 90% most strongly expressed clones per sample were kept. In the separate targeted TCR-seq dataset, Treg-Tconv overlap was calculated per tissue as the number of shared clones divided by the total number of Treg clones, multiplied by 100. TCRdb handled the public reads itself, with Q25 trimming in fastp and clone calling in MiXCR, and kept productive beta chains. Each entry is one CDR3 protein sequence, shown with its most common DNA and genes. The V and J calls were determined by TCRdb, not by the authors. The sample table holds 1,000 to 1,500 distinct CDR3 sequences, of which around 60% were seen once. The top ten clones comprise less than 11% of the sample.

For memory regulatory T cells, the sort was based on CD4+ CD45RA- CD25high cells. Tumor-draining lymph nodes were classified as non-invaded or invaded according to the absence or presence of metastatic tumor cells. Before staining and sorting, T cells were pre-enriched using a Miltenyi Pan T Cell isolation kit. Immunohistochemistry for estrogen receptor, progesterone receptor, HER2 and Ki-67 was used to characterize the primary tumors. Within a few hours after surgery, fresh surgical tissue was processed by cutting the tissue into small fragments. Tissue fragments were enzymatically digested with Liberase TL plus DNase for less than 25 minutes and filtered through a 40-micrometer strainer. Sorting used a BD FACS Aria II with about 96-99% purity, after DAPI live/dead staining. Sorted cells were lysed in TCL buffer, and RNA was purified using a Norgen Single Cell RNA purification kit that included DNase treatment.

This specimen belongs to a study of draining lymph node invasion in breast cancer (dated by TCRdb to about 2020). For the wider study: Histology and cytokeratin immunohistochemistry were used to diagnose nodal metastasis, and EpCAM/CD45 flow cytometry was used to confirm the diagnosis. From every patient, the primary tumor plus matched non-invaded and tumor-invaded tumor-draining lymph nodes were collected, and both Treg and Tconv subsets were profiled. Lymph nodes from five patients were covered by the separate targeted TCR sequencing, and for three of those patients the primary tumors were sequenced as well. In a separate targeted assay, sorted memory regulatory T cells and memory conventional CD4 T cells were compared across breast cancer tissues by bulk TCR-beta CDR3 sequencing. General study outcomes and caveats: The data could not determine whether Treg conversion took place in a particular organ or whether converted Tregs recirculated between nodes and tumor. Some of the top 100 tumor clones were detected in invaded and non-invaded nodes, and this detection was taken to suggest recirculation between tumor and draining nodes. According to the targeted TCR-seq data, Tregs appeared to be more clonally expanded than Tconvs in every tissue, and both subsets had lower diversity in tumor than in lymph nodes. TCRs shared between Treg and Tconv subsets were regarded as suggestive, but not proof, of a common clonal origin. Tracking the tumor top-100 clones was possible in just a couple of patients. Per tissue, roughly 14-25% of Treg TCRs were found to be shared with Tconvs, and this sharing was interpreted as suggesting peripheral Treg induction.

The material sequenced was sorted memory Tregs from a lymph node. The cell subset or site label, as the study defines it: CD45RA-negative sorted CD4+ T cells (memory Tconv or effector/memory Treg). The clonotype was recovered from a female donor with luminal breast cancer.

The DNA reads TGTGCCAGCAGCTTAGAAAAAGGCACACCGAAGTATACAGATACGCAGTATTTT. Translated, this gives CASSLEKGTPKYTDTQYF. Recombination joined TRBV7-4 with TRBJ2-3; the D gene lacks a confident call. The CDR3 goes from the cysteine to the phenylalanine over 18 residues. The DNA shown is the 54-base CDR3, in frame from base 1. CDR1 and CDR2, looked up from the germline V gene, are SGHVT and SQSDAQ. V and J are truncated by 1 base and 3 bases respectively, leaving an intervening sequence of 20 bases.